This TCR beta chain was observed in a study of T cell repertoires and HLA-DP antigens. Looking at the study overall: Pre-culture CD4+ samples used 1,200 ng DNA versus around 220 ng for CD137+CD4+ sorts.

Purity of the untouched CD4+ T cells was about 98%. About this clone itself: The antigen remains undetermined.

The PCR primers covered 54 TRBV and 13 TRBJ segments. Each pre-culture CD4+ sample aimed for hundreds of thousands of T cell genomes at deep resolution. The repertoire was sequenced with immunoSEQ multiplex PCR; TCRdb's copy has only in-frame clones and lacks some. The sample holds roughly 110,000 clones, 92% seen once. Between the trimmed V and J ends, which lost 5 bases and 0 bases, there was a span of 9 bases. Germline V CDR1 and CDR2: SQVTM, ANQGSEA. The CDR3 is made up of 13 amino acids. This sequence was found in a woman aged 18-35 years in good health and CMV-seronegative. The sequencing input was CD4+ T cells from PBMCs. J is TRBJ2-3 and V is TRBV29-1, with D perhaps matching TRBD1 or TRBD2 (5 bases each). The DNA of the CDR3 is TGCAGCGTTATGGGACGAAGCACAGATACGCAGTATTTT. Protein sequence: CSVMGRSTDTQYF.